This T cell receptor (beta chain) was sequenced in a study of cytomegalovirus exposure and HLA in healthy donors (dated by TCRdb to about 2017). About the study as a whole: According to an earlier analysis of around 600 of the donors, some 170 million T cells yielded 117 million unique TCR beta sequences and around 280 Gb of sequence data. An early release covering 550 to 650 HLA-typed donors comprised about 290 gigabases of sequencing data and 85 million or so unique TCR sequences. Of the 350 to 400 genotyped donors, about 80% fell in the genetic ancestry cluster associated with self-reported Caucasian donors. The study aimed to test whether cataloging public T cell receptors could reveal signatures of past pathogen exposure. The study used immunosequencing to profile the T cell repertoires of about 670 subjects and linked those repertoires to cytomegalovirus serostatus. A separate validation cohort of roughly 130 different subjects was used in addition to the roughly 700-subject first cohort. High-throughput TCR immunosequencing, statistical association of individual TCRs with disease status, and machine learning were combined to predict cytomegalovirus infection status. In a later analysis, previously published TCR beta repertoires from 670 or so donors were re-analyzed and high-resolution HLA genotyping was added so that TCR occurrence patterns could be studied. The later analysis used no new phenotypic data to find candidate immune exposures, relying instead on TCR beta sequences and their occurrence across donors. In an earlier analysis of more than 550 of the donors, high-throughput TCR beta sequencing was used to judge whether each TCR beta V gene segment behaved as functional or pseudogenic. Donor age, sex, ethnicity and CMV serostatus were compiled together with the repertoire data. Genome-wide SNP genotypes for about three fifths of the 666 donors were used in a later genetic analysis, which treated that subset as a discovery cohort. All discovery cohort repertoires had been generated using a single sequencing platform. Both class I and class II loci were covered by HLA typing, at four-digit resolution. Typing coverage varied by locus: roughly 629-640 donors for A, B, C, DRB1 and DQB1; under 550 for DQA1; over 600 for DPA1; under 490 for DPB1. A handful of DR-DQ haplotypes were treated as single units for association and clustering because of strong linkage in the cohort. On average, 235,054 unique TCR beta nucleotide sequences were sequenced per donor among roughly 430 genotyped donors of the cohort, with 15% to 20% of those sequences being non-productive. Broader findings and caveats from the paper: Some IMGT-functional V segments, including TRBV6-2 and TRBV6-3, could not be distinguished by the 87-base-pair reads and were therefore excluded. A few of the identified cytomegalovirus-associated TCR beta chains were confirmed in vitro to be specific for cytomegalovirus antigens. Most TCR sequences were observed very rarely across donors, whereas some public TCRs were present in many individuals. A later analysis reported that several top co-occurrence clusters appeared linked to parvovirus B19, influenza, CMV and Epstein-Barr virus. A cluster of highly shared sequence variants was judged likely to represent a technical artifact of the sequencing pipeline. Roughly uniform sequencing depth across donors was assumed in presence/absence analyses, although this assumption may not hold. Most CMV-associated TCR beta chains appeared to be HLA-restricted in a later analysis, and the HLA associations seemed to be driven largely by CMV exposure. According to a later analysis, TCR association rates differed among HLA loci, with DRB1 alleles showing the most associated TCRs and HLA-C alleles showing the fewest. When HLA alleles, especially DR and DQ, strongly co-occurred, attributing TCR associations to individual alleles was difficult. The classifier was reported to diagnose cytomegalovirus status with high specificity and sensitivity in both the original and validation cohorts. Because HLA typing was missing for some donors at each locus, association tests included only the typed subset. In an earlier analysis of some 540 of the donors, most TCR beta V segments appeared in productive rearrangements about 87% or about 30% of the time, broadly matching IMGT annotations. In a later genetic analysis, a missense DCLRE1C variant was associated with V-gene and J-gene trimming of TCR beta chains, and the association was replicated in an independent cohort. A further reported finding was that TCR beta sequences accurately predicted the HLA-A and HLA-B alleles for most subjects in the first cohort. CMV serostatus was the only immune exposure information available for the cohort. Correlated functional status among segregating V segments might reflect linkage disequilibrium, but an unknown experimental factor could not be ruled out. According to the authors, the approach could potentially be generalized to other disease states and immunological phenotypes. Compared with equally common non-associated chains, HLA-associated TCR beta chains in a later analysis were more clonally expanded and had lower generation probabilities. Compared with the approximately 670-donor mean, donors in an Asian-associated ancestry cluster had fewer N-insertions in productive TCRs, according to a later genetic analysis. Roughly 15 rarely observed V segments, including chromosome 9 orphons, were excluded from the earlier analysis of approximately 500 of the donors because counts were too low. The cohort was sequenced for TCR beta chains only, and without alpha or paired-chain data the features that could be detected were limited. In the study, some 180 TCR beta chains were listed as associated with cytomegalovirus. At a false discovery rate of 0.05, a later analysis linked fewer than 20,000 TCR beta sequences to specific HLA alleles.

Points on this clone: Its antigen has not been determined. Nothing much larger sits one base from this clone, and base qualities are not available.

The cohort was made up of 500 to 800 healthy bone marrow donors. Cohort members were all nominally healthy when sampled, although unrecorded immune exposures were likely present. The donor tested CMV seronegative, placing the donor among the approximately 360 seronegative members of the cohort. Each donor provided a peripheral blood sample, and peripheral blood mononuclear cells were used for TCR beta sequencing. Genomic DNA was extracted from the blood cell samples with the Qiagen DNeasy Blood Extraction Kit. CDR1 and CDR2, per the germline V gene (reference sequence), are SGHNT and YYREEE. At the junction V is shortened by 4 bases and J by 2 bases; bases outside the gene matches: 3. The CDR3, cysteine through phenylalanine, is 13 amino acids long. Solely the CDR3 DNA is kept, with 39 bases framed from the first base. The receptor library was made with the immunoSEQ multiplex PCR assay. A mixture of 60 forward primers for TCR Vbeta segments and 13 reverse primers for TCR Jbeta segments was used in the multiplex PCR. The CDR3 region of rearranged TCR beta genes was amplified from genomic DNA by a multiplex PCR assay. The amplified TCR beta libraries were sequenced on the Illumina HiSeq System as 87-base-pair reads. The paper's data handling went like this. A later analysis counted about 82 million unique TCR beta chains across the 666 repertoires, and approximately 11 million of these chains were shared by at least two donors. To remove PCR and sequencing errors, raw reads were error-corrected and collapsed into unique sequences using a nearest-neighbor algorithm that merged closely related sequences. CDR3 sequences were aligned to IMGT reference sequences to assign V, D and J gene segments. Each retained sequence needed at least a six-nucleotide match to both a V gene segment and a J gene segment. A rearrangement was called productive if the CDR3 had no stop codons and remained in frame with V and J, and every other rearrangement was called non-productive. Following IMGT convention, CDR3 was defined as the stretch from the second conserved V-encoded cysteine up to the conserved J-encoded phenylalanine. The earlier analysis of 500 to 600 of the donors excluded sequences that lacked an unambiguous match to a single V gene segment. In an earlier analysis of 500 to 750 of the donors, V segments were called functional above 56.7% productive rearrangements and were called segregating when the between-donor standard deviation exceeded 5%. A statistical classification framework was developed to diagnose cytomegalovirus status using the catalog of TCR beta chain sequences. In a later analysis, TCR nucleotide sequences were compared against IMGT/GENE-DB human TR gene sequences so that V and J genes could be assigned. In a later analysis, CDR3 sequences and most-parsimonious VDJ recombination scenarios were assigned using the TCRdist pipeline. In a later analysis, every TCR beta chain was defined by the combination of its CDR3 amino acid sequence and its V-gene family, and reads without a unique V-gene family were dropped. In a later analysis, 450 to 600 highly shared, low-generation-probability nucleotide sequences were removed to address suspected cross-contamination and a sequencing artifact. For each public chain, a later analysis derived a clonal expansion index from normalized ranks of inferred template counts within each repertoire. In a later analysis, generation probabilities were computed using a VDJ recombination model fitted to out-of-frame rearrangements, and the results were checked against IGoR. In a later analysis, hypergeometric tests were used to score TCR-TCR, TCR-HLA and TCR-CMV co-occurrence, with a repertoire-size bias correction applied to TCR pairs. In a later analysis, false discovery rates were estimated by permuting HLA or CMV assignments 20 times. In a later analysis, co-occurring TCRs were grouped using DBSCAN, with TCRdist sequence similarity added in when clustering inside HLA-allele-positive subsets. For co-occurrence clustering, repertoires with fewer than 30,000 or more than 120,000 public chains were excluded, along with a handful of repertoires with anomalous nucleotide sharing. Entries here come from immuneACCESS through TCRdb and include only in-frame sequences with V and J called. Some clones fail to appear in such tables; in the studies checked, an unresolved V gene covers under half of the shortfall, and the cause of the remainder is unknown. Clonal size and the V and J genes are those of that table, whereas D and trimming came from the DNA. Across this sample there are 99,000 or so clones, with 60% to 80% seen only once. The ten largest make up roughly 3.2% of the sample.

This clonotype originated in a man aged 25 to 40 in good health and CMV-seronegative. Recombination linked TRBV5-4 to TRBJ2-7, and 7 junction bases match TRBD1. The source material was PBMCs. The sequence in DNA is TGTGCCAGCAGCCGTACAGGGGCCTACGAGCAGTACTTC. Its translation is CASSRTGAYEQYF.